Listed here are 3 T cell receptor beta chains from one sample, sequenced in a study of blood T cell repertoires in COVID-19. Repertoires were generated with immunoSEQ multiplex PCR, while TCRdb's copy carries only in-frame clones and drops some. Here the sample spans 150,000 to 200,000 clones, around 87% being singletons. The specimen was peripheral blood. The receptors derive from an older woman with COVID-19, enrolled during active disease.

This rearrangement joins TRBV2 to TRBJ1-5; D is perhaps TRBD1 (5 bases). Germline V gene sequence: CDR1 SNHLY, CDR2 FYNNEI. The CDR3 has 15 amino acids. Trimming pared 4 bases from V and 0 bases from J, leaving 10 bases between. The CDR3 DNA reads as TGTGCCAGCAGTGCAGGGCTAAATAGCAATCAGCCCCAGCATTTT. Amino acids: CASSAGLNSNQPQHF.

This rearrangement joins TRBV6-5 to TRBJ1-2; 10 nucleotides line up with TRBD1. This CDR3 contains 13 residues. Germline V lookup: CDR1 MNHEY, CDR2 SVGAGI. V was pared by 6 bases and J by 4 bases, with 2 bases of the junction left unmatched. The CDR3 nucleotides are TGTGCCAGCAGAGACAGGGGGCCCTATGGCTACACCTTC. It encodes CASRDRGPYGYTF.

This clone appeared a single time. The gene calls are TRBV12-3 or TRBV12-4 and TRBJ1-4, with D hard to call. V lost 5 bases and J lost 8, with 12 bases in between. The CDR3 covers 13 residues. The CDR3 DNA sequence: TGTGCCAGCAGTCGAACTTCGTCCGAAAAACTGTTTTTT. Translated, it gives CASSRTSSEKLFF.